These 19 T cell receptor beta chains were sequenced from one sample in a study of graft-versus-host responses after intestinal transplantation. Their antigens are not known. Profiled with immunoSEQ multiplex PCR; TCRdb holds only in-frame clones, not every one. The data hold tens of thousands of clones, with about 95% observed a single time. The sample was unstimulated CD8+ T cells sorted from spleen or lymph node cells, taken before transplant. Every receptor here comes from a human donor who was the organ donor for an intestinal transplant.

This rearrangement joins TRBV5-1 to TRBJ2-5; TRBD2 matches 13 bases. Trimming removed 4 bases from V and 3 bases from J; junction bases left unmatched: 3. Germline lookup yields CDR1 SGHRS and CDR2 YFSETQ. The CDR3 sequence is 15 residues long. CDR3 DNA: TGCGCCAGCAGCCCCGGGACTAGCGGGGAAGAGACCCAGTACTTC. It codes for CASSPGTSGEETQYF.

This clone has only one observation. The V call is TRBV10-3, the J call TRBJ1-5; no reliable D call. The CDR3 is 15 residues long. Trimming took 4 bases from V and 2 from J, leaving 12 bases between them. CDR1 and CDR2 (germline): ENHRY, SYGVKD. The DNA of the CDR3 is TGTGCCATCAGTGCGGATAAACGGGGCAATCAGCCCCAGCATTTT. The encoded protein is CAISADKRGNQPQHF.

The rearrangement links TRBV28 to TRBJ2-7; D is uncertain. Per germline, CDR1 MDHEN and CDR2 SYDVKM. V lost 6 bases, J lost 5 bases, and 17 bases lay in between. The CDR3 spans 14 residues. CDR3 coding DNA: TGTGCCAGCAGCGTCAGATCAGAATATGACGAGCAGTACTTC. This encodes CASSVRSEYDEQYF.

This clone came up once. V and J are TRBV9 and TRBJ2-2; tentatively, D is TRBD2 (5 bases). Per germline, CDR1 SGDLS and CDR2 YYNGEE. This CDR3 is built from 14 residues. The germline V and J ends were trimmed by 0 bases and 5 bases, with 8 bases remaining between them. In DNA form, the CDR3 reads TGTGCCAGCAGCGTAGAGGGAGAAACCGGGGAGCTGTTTTTT. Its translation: CASSVEGETGELFF.

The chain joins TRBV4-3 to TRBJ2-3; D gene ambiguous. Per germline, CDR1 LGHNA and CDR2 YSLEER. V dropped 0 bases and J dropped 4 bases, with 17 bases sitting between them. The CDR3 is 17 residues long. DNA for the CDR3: TGCGCCAGCAGCCAAGATGTGCAGGTGTCCTGGGCAGATACGCAGTATTTT. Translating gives CASSQDVQVSWADTQYF.

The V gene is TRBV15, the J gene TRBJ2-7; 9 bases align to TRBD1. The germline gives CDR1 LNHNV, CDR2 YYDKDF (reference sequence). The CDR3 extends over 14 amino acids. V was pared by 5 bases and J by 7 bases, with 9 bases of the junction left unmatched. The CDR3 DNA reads TGTGCCACCAGCGGGAGGGACAGGGTATTAGAGCAGTACTTC. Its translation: CATSGRDRVLEQYF.

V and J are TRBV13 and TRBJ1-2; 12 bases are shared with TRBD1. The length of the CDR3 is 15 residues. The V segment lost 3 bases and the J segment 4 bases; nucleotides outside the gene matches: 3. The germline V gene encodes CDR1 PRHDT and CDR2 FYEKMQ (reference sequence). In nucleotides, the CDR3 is TGTGCCAGCAGCTTGGGGACAGGGGGCGGCTATGGCTACACCTTC. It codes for CASSLGTGGGYGYTF.

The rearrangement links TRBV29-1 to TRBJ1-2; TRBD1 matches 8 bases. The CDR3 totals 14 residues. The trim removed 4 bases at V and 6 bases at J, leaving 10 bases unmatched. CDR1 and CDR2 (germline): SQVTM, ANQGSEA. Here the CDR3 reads CSVAPDREGDGYTF. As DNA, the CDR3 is TGCAGCGTTGCGCCGGACAGGGAGGGGGATGGCTACACCTTC.

CDR3 sequence: CASSQTGDGANVLTF. The CDR3 DNA reads TGTGCCAGCAGCCAGACAGGGGATGGGGCCAACGTCCTGACTTTC. This chain joins TRBV7-9 and TRBJ2-6; TRBD1 matches at 8 bases. J was trimmed by 3 bases and V by 5 bases; bases with no gene match: 3. This CDR3 has 15 residues. CDR1 and CDR2 (germline): SEHNR, FQNEAQ (reference sequence).

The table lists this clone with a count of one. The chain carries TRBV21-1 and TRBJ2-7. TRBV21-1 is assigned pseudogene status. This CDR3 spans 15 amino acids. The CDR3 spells CASSKAALSSYEQYF. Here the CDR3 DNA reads TGTGCCAGCAGCAAAGCGGCACTGAGCTCCTACGAGCAGTACTTC.

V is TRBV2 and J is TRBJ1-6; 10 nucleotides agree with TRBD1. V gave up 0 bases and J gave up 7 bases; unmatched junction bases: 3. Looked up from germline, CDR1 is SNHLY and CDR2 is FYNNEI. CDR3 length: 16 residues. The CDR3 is CASSEARTGGNSPLHF. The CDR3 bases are TGTGCCAGCAGTGAAGCAAGGACAGGGGGGAATTCACCCCTCCACTTT.

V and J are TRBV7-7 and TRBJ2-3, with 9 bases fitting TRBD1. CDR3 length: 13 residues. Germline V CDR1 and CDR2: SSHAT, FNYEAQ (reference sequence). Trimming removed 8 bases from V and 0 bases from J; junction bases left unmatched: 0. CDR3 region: CASGTGSTDTQYF. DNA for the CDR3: TGTGCCAGCGGGACAGGGAGCACAGATACGCAGTATTTT.

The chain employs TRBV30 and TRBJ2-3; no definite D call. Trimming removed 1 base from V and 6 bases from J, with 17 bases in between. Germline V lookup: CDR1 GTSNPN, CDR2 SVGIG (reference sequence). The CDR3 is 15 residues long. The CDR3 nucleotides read TGTGCCTGGAGTGCATACTACCCCCCGGTCGATACGCAGTATTTT. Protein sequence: CAWSAYYPPVDTQYF.

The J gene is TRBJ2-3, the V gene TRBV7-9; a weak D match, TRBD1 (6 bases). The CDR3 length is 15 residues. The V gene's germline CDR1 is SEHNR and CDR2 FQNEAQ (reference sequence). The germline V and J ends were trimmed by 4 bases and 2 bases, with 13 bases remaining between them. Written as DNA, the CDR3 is TGTGCCAGCAGCTCAATAACAGGGACCACAGATACGCAGTATTTT. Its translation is CASSSITGTTDTQYF.

The CDR3 region has the DNA TGTGCCAGCAGTGAAGTAAAGGCATCAAACGAGCAGTACTTC. It encodes CASSEVKASNEQYF. V usage is TRBV6-1 and J usage is TRBJ2-7; D ambiguous. This CDR3 has 14 residues. Germline V gives CDR1 MNHNS, CDR2 SASEGT. Deletions cut 1 base from V and 5 bases from J, with 12 bases between.

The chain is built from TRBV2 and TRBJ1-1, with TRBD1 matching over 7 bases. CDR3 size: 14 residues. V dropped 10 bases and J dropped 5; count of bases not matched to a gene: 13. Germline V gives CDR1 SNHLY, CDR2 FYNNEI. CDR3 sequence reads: CATGGWGEDTEAFF. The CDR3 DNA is TGTGCCACAGGGGGTTGGGGGGAAGATACTGAAGCTTTCTTT.

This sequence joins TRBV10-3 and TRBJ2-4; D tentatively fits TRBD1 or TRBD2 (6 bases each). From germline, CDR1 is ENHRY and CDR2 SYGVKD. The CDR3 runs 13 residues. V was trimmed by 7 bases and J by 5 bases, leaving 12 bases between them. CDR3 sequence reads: CAIKGGLENIQYF. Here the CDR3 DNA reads TGTGCCATCAAGGGGGGATTGGAAAACATTCAGTACTTC.

DNA for the CDR3: TGTGCCAGTAGTATAGATGGAGCAGAGCAGTACTTC. Amino acid sequence: CASSIDGAEQYF. The chain is built from TRBV19 and TRBJ2-7; D gene unclear. V lost 0 bases to trimming and J lost 7 bases, with 7 bases between them. CDR3 length: 12 residues. The germline V gene encodes CDR1 LNHDA and CDR2 SQIVND (reference sequence). Together with reference TRBV19 and TRBJ2-7, the CDR3 gives the full variable domain: DGGITQSPKYLFRKEGQNVTLSCEQNLNHDAMYWYRQDPGQGLRLIYYSQIVNDFQKGDIAEGYSVSREKKESFPLTVTSAQKNPTAFYLCASSIDGAEQYFGPGTRLTVT.

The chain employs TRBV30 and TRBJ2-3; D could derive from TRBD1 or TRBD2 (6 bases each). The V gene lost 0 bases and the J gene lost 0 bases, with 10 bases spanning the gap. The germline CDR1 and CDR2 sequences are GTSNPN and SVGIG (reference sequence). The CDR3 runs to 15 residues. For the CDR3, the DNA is TGTGCCTGGAGTGTTACGGGGGCTAGCACAGATACGCAGTATTTT. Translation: CAWSVTGASTDTQYF.